The entry below gives a single T cell receptor (beta chain) sequence along with its context. Its matching antigen is unknown. The record originates from a study of OX40 agonist ivuxolimab in advanced cancers. TCRdb's copy holds only in-frame clones and misses some; the assay was immunoSEQ multiplex PCR. This table has tens of thousands of clones, over 70% appearing once. The study's findings and limits: Expanded clones belonging to CD8+ T cells outnumbered, on average, those of CD4+.

This receptor was taken from an adult with an advanced solid tumor such as melanoma, head and neck, liver or kidney cancer. The sample in question was CD4+ or CD8+ T cells sorted from blood, obtained in a trial of the OX40 agonist ivuxolimab.

The CDR3 here is CASSEGLAGTNEQFF. The CDR3 bases are TGTGCCAGCAGCGAGGGACTAGCGGGAACGAATGAGCAGTTCTTC. V gene TRBV6-4 combines with J gene TRBJ2-1, with 13 bases aligning to TRBD2. Trimming removed 6 bases from V and 7 bases from J; junction bases left unmatched: 6. The CDR3 has 15 amino acids. Germline CDR1 is MRHNA and CDR2 is SNTAGT.